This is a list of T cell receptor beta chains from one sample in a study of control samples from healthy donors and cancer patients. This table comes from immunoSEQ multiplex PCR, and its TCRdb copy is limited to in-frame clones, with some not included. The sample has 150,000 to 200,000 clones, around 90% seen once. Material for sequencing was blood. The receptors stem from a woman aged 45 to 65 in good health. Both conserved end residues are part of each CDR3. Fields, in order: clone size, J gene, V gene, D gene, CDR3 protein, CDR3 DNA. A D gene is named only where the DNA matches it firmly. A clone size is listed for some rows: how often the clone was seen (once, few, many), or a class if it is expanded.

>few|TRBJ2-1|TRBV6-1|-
CASSEGLFTYNEQFF
TGTGCCAGCAGTGAAGGGCTCTTTACCTACAATGAGCAGTTCTTC
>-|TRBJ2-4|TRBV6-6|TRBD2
CASSRLGLAGAPVAKNIQYF
TGTGCCAGCAGTCGCCTTGGACTAGCGGGAGCTCCGGTAGCCAAAAACATTCAGTACTTC
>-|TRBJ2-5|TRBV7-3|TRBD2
CASSLTPNSDGGGSGETQYF
TGTGCCAGCAGCTTAACCCCGAACTCGGATGGCGGGGGGTCGGGAGAGACCCAGTACTTC
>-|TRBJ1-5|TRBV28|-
CASSLDEPVQPQHF
TGTGCCAGCAGTCTTGACGAGCCCGTTCAGCCCCAGCATTTT
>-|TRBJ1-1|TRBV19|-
CASSWDIALAEAFF
TGTGCCAGTAGTTGGGACATCGCATTGGCTGAAGCTTTCTTT
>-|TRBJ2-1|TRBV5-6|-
CASSLEGGGYNEQFF
TGTGCCAGCAGCTTGGAGGGGGGAGGCTACAATGAGCAGTTCTTC
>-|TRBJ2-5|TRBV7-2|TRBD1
CASSLFQGQQETQYF
TGTGCCAGCAGCTTATTTCAGGGACAGCAAGAGACCCAGTACTTC
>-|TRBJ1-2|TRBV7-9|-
CASSLVGQTNGYTF
TGTGCCAGCAGCTTAGTGGGACAAACGAATGGCTACACCTTC
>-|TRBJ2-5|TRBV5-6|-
CASSLGTDYQETQYF
TGTGCCAGCAGCTTGGGAACAGATTACCAAGAGACCCAGTACTTC
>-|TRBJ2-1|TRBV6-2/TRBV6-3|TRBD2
CASSLTSGRVEQFF
TGTGCCAGCAGCCTGACTAGCGGGAGAGTTGAGCAGTTCTTC
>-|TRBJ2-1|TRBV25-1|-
CASSELGSPAEQFF
TGTGCCAGCAGTGAATTAGGCAGCCCTGCTGAGCAGTTCTTC
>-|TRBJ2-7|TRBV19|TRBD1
CASSVRRTGGDEQYF
TGTGCCAGTAGTGTGCGGCGGACAGGGGGCGACGAGCAGTACTTC
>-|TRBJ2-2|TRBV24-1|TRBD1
CATTDRATGELFF
TGTGCCACCACAGACAGGGCGACCGGGGAGCTGTTTTTT
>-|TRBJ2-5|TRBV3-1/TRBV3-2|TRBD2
CASSPGGLKQETQYF
TGTGCCAGCAGCCCGGGAGGGTTGAAGCAAGAGACCCAGTACTTC
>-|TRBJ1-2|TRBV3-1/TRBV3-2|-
CASSPGTTYGYTF
TGTGCCAGCAGCCCCGGGACCACGTATGGCTACACCTTC
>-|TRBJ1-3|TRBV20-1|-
CSASKQNSGNTIYF
TGCAGTGCTAGTAAGCAGAACTCTGGAAACACCATATATTTT
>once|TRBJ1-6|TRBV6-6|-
CASSSGRDNSPLHF
TGTGCCAGCAGTTCGGGGCGTGATAATTCACCCCTCCACTTT
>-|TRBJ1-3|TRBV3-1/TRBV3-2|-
CASRPGGSQYTIYF
TGTGCCAGCAGGCCCGGGGGGAGTCAGTACACCATATATTTT
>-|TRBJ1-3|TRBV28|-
CASSAAWDTIYF
TGTGCCAGCAGCGCTGCCTGGGACACCATATATTTT
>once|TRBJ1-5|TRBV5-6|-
CASSATGTVNQPQHF
TGTGCCAGCAGCGCGACCGGGACTGTCAATCAGCCCCAGCATTTT
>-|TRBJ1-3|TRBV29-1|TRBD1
CSVVRGAGGNTIYF
TGCAGCGTTGTCAGGGGGGCAGGGGGAAACACCATATATTTT
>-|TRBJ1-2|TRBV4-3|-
CASSQDWGNYGYTF
TGCGCCAGCAGCCAAGATTGGGGGAACTATGGCTACACCTTC
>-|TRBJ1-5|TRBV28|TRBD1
CASTQAGGHQPQHF
TGTGCCAGCACGCAGGCAGGGGGGCATCAGCCCCAGCATTTT
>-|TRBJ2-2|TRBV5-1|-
CASRERTANTGELFF
TGCGCCAGCAGAGAACGAACAGCGAACACCGGGGAGCTGTTTTTT
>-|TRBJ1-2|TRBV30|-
CAWSPRGVYGYTF
TGTGCCTGGAGTCCGAGAGGGGTCTATGGCTACACCTTC